This record concerns one TCR beta chain sequence. This sample is drawn from a study of blood T cell repertoires in COVID-19. Study context: Sample material is recorded as cDNA or gDNA derived from T cells, B-cell-depleted T cells, or PBMCs.

Authors' methods: Amplification of reference gene primers was used by the study to estimate nucleated cell counts. Produced via immunoSEQ multiplex PCR; TCRdb's table is partial and in-frame only. Clone size and the V and J calls come from that table; the DNA yielded D and trimming. The sample consists of 20,000 to 30,000 clones, 88% of them appearing once. The length of the CDR3 is 17 residues. V was trimmed by 1 base and J by 2 bases, leaving 17 bases between them. Per germline, CDR1 SGHTA and CDR2 FQGNSA. This clonotype was sampled from a man between 70 and 80 years old with acute or convalescent COVID-19. The chain joins TRBV7-2 to TRBJ2-5; the D gene is possibly TRBD1 (5 bases). The sequenced sample consisted of peripheral blood. CDR3 in amino acids: CASSLVPATGSQETQYF. CDR3 nucleotide sequence: TGTGCCAGCAGCTTAGTTCCGGCCACAGGATCTCAAGAGACCCAGTACTTC.